This paragraph reports one T cell receptor (beta chain). What it recognizes is unknown. A multiplex PCR was run with 60 Vbeta primers and 13 Jbeta primers. TCRdb's table, derived via immunoSEQ multiplex PCR, lists solely in-frame clones and lacks some. The table lists some 170,000 clones, 81% of them singletons, with roughly 4.5% in the top ten. With 11 bases removed from V and 1 base from J, the gap between germline ends came to 12 bases. The CDR3 consists of 12 residues. The germline gives CDR1 MNHNS, CDR2 SASEGT. This sample is part of a study of cytomegalovirus exposure and HLA in healthy donors. Study findings and constraints: A few CMV-associated chains were confirmed in vitro to be specific for CMV antigens. Excluded: some indistinguishable V segments such as TRBV6-2 and TRBV6-3. Published work reported that the classifier diagnosed cytomegalovirus status with high specificity and sensitivity.

The TCR sequence derives from a woman aged 18-29 years in good health and CMV-seropositive. The sample consisted of PBMCs. The gene calls are TRBV6-1 and TRBJ2-7; D possibly corresponds to TRBD1 (6 bases). The CDR3 bases are TGTGCCGTCCCGGGACAATCCTACGAGCAGTACTTC. Protein product: CAVPGQSYEQYF.